The entry below describes one TCR beta chain. This clone has only a few counts. It lacks a known antigen. Per-base qualities were not stored, and no clone one base away is much larger. These data belong to a study of beta chain features in type 1 diabetes (dated by TCRdb to 2016 to 2019). Background for the entire study: No differences in mean age, gender distribution, total cell number or subset yield were found between patients and healthy donors. In the study, recently diagnosed type 1 diabetes patients and matched healthy donors were compared on the TCRB repertoires of their sorted circulating CD4+ T cell subsets. Regulatory and stem cell-like memory subsets were isolated from only 8 patients and about eight healthy donors, whereas naive and central memory subsets came from all 30 or so donors. A total of just under 110,000,000 sorted cells were examined across all samples, and RNA yield correlated strongly with the number of cells per subset. What the study reported, not specific to this receptor: Because small numbers of individuals were included in the HLA sub-analyses, any influence of HLA type on TCRB rearrangement was left unresolved. Naive, central memory and regulatory TCRB repertoires appeared to be more alike among patients than among healthy donors. Shorter templates might be favored by PCR, yet because patient and control samples were amplified and corrected together, any such skew would affect both groups equally. Type 1 diabetes patients showed a moderate but significant shortening of TCRB CDR3 length in all four CD4+ subsets. Because cDNA rather than genomic DNA was sequenced, highly expressing activated cells could have been over-represented, although no difference in activation and CD3 levels was found between groups. At VDJ recombination sites, type 1 diabetes patients had fewer insertions and more deleted nucleotides, which implies abnormalities in thymic rearrangement.

All of the isolated RNA was reverse transcribed with the High Capacity cDNA Reverse Transcription Kit, so expressed TCRB transcripts were sequenced. Deep immunoSEQ sequencing was performed on naive, central memory and regulatory T cell samples, with an average of roughly 4 million total reads per sample. Sorted cells were lysed in RLT buffer, and RNA was extracted using DNase-treated RNeasy Micro or Mini kits according to cell number. To prevent cross-contamination, every cell subset was processed on its own, while patient and healthy donor samples were processed together. The immunoSEQ multiplex PCR was used to amplify TCRB sequences from cDNA, generating 87-bp fragments that spanned the CDR3 region. Sequencing of the amplicons was done on the Illumina HiSeq platform. Per the original workflow: PCR bias was corrected computationally using synthetic template baselines, and reads within Hamming distance 2 were collapsed, with unmergeable singletons discarded. Reads were aligned against IMGT so that V, D and J genes, CDR3 length and insertions or deletions at six rearrangement sites could be assigned. Within each subset, clonotype counts were normalized to sorted cell number, and only after that were true diversity and Gini coefficients computed with the tcR R package. Repertoire sharing was quantified using the overlap coefficient calculated on TCRB nucleotide sequences. This is the immuneACCESS table as TCRdb keeps it, with only in-frame sequences that have V and J called. A part of the clones is gone; compared with another copy, unresolved V genes explain less than half, and the rest is unexplained. Clonal size and the V and J genes are those of that table, whereas D and trimming came from the DNA. In this sample the table shows 200,000 to 250,000 clones, about a tenth of which occur a single time. The top ten clones comprise 1% to 1.5% of the sample.

Each donor gave one peripheral blood draw, averaging about 100 mL, which was collected into heparinised tubes. A BD FACSAria II and a panel including CD45RO, CCR7, CD25, CD127, CD95 and CD27 were used to sort naive, central memory, regulatory and stem cell-like memory CD4+ T cells. Purity was above 95% for every sorted population. PBMCs were isolated right away by Lymphoprep density gradient centrifugation and were stained directly, without culture. So that batch effects would be minimized, each experiment stained and sorted samples in pairs, pairing one healthy donor with one patient. The CDR3 holds 15 amino acids from the cysteine to the phenylalanine. CDR3 DNA is the only sequence kept; it has 45 bases, read in frame from the first base. Deletion took 6 bases off V and 1 base off J, with a span of 14 bases between the germline ends. The germline V gene specifies MDHEN as CDR1 and SYDVKM as CDR2.

The sequenced sample consisted of central memory CD4+ T cells from blood. This chain is built from TRBV28 and TRBJ2-3; no D segment can be confidently identified. The source is a man aged 18 to 30 in good health. For the CDR3, the sequence is CASRDLVAGTDTQYF. The nucleotide sequence is TGTGCCAGCAGAGATCTCGTGGCCGGCACAGATACGCAGTATTTT. The reference TRBV28 and TRBJ2-3 proteins fill in what lies around the CDR3, so the full variable domain reads DVKVTQSSRYLVKRTGEKVFLECVQDMDHENMFWYRQDPGLGLRLIYFSYDVKMKEKGDIPEGYSVSREKKERFSLILESASTNQTSMYLCASRDLVAGTDTQYFGPGTRLTVL.